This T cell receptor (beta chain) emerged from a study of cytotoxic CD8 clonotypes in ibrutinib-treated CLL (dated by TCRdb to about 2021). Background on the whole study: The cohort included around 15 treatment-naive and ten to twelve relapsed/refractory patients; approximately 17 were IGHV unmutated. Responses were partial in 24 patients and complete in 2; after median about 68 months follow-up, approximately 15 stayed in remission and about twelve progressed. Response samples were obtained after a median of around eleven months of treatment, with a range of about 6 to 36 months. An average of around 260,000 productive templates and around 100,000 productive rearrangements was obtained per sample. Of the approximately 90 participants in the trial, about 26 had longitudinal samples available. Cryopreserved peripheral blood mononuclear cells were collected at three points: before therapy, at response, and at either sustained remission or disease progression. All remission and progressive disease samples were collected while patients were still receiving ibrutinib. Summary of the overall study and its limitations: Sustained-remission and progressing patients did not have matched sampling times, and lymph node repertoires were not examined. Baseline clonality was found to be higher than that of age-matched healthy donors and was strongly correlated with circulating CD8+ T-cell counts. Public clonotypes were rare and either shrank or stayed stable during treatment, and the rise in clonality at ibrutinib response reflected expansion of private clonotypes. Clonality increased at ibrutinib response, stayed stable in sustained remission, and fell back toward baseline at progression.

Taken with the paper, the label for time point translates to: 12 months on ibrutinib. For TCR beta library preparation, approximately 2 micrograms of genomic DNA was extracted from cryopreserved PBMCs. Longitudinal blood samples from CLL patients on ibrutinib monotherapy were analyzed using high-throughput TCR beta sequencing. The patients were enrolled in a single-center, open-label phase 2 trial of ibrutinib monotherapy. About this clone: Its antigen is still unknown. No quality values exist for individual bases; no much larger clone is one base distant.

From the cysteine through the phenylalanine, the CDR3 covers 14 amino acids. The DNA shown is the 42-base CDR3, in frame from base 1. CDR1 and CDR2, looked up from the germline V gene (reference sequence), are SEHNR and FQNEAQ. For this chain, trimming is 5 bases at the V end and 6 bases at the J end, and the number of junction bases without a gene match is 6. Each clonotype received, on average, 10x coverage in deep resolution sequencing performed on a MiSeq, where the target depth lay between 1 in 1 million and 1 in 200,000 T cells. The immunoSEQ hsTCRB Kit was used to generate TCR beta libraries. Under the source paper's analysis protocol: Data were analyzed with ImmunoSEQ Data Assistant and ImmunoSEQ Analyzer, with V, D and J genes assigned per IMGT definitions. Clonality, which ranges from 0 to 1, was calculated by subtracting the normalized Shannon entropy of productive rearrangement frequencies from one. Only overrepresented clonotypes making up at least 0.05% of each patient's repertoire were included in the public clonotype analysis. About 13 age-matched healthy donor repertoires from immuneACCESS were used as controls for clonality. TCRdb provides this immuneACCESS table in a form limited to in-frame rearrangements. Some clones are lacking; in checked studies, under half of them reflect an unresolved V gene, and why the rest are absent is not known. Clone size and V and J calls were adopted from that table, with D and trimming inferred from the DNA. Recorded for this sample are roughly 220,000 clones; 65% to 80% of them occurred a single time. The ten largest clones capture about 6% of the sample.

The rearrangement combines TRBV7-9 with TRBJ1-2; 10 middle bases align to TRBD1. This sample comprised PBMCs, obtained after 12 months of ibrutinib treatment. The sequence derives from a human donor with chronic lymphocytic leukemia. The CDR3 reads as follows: CASSRQGAGDGYTF. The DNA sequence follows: TGTGCCAGCAGCCGACAGGGGGCTGGGGATGGCTACACCTTC.